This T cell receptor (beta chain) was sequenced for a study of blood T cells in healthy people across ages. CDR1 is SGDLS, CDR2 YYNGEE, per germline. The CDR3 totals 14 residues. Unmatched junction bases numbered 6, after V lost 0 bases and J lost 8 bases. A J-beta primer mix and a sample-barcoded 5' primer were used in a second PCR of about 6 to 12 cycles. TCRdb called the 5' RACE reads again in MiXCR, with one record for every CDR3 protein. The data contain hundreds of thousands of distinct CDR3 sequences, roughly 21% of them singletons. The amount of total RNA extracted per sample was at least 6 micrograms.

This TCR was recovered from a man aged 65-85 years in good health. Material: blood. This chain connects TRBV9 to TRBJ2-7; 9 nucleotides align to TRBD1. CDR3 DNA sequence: TGTGCCAGCAGCGTAGGAGGGGGACAGGGACAGCAGTACTTC. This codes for CASSVGGGQGQQYF. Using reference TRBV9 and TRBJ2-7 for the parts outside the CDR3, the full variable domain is DSGVTQTPKHLITATGQRVTLRCSPRSGDLSVYWYQQSLDQGLQFLIQYYNGEERAKGNILERFSAQQFPDLHSELNLSSLELGDSALYFCASSVGGGQGQQYFGPGTRLTVT.